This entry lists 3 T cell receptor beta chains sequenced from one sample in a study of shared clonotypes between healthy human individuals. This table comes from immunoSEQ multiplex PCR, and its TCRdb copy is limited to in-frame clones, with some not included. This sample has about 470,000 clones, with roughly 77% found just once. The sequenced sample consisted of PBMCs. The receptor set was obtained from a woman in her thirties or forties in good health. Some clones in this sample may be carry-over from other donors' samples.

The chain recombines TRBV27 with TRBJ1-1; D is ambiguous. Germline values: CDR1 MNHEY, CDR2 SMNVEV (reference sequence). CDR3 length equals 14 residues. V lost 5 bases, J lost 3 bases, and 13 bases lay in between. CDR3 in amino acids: CASSATRRDTEAFF. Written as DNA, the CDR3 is TGTGCCAGCAGTGCGACGAGGCGGGACACTGAAGCTTTCTTT.

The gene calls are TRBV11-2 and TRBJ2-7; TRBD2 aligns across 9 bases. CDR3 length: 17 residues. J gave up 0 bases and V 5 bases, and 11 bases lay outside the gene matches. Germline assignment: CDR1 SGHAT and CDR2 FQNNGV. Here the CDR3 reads CASSLSRLAATSYEQYF. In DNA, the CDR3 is TGTGCCAGCAGCCTATCCAGACTAGCGGCTACCTCCTACGAGCAGTACTTC.

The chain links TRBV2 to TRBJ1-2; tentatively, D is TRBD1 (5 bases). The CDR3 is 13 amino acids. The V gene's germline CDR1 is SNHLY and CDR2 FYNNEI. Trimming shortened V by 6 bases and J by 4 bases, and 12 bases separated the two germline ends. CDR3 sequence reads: CASRRDGIYGYTF. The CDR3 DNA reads TGTGCCAGCAGGAGGGACGGAATCTATGGCTACACCTTC.